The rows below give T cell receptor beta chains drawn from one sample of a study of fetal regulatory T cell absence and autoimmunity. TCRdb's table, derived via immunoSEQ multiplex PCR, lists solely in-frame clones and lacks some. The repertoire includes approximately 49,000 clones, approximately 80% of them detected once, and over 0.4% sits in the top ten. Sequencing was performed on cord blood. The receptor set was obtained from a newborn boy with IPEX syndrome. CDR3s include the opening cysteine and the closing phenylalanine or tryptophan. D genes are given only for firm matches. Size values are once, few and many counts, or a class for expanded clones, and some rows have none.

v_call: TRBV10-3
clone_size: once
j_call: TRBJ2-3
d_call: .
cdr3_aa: CAISESGGTDTQYF
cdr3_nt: TGTGCCATCAGTGAGTCGGGGGGCACAGATACGCAGTATTTT

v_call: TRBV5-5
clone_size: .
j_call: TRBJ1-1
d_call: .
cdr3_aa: CASSLGRILWGTEAFF
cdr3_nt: TGTGCCAGCAGCTTGGGACGCATTCTATGGGGGACTGAAGCTTTCTTT

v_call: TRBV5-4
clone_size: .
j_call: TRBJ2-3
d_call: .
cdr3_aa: CASSTGSTDTQYF
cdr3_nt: TGTGCCAGCAGCACTGGAAGCACAGATACGCAGTATTTT

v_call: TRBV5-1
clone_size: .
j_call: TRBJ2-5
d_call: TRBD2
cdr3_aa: CASSLGRGGPQETQYF
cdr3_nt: TGCGCCAGCAGCTTGGGGCGGGGGGGCCCACAAGAGACCCAGTACTTC

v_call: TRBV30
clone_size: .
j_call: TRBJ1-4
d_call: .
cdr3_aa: CAWSNTNEKLFF
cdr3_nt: TGTGCCTGGAGTAATACTAATGAAAAACTGTTTTTT

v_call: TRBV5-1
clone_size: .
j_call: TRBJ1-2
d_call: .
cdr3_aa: CASSLGQGPTYGYTF
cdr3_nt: TGCGCCAGCAGCTTGGGGCAAGGTCCTACTTATGGCTACACCTTC

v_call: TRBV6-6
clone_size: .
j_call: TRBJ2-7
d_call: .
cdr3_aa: CASSYSRNFYEQYF
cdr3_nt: TGTGCCAGCAGTTACTCGAGGAATTTTTACGAGCAGTACTTC

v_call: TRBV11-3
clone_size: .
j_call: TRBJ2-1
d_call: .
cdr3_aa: CASSLGVARGYNEQFF
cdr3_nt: TGTGCCAGCAGCTTAGGCGTAGCCCGAGGTTACAATGAGCAGTTCTTC

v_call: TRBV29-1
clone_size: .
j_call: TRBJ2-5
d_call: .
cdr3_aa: CSARPGLQETQYF
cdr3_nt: TGCAGCGCCCGGCCGGGACTGCAAGAGACCCAGTACTTC

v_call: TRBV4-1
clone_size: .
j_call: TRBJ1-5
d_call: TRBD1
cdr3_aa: CASSQAQGANQPQHF
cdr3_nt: TGCGCCAGCAGCCAAGCACAGGGGGCAAATCAGCCCCAGCATTTT

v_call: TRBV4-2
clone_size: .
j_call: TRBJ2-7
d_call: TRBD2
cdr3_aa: CASSQYLAGGLDYEQYF
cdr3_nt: TGTGCCAGCAGCCAATACCTAGCGGGAGGACTAGACTACGAGCAGTACTTC

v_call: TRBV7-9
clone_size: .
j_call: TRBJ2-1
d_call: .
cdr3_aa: CASSLGAGRGYNEQFF
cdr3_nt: TGTGCCAGCAGCTTAGGTGCTGGCAGGGGTTACAATGAGCAGTTCTTC

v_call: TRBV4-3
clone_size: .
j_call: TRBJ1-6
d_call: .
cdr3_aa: CASRAQEYNSPLHF
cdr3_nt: TGCGCCAGCAGGGCACAGGAATATAATTCACCCCTCCACTTT

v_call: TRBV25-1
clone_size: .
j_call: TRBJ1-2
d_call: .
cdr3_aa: CASRGTVYGYTF
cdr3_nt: TGTGCCAGCAGGGGGACGGTCTATGGCTACACCTTC

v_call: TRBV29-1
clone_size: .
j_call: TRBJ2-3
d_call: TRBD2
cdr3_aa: CSVPTSGHTDTQYF
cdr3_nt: TGCAGCGTTCCGACTAGCGGACACACAGATACGCAGTATTTT

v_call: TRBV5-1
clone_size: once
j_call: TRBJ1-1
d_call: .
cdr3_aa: CASSLTGTEAFF
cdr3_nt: TGCGCCAGCAGCTTGACAGGAACTGAAGCTTTCTTT

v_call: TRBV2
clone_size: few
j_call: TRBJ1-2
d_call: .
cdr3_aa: CASRRDYGYTF
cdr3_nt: TGTGCCAGCCGCAGGGACTATGGCTACACCTTC

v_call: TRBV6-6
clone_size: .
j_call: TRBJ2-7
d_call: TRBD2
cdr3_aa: CASSYGLAGGYEQYF
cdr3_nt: TGTGCCAGCAGTTACGGACTAGCGGGGGGTTACGAGCAGTACTTC

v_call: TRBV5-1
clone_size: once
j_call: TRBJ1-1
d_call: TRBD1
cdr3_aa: CASSLRQGANTEAFF
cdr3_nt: TGCGCCAGCAGCTTGCGGCAGGGGGCGAACACTGAAGCTTTCTTT

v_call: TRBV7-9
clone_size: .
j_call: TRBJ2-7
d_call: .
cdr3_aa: CASSLGLGEEQYF
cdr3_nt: TGTGCCAGCAGCTTAGGACTAGGGGAGGAGCAGTACTTC

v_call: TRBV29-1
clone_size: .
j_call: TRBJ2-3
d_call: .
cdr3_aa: CSVWAPGRNTPSSTDTQYF
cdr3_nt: TGCAGCGTATGGGCCCCAGGGCGCAACACCCCATCTAGCACAGATACGCAGTATTTT

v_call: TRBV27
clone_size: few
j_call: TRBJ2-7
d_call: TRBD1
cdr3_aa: CASSSGTVYEQYF
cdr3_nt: TGTGCCAGCAGTTCCGGGACAGTCTACGAGCAGTACTTC

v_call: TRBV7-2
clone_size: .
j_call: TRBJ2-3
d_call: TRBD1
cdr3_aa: CASSLAGQGATDTQYF
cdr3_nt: TGTGCCAGCAGCTTAGCCGGACAGGGGGCCACAGATACGCAGTATTTT